The 14 T cell receptor beta chains below were found in one sample sequenced in a study of cytomegalovirus exposure and HLA in healthy donors (dated by TCRdb to the late 2010s). The receptor library was made with the immunoSEQ multiplex PCR assay. For the multiplex PCR, a mixture combining 60 forward primers for TCR Vbeta segments and 13 reverse primers for TCR Jbeta segments was used. TCRdb re-hosts the immuneACCESS table, in-frame sequences only. Its copies lack some clones; in the studies checked, an unresolved V gene accounts for under half of them, and the cause for the rest is not known. This sample gives 40,000 or so clones in total; over 65% of them show up just once. The ten biggest clones cover 18% of the sample. Sequencing was carried out using PBMCs. The receptors originated from a man between 45 and 60 years old in good health and CMV-seropositive.

The rearrangement links TRBV6-5 to TRBJ2-5; D is ambiguous. Germline CDR1 is MNHEY and CDR2 is SVGAGI. V was trimmed by 0 bases and J by 2 bases, leaving 13 bases between them. CDR3 length equals 16 residues. CDR3: CASSYSAGLFQETQYF. The CDR3, as DNA: TGTGCCAGCAGTTACTCGGCAGGTCTTTTTCAAGAGACCCAGTACTTC.

V usage is TRBV18 and J usage is TRBJ1-2; TRBD1 agrees at 9 bases. This CDR3 is built from 13 residues. CDR1 and CDR2 (germline): KGHSH, LQKENI. Losses at the gene ends were 8 bases for V and 5 bases for J; bases not matched to a gene: 6. The CDR3 region has the DNA TGTGCCAGCCACGAGGGACAGGGTTATGGCTACACCTTC. Amino acid sequence: CASHEGQGYGYTF.

This chain links TRBV7-9 with TRBJ1-2, with D tentatively TRBD1 (5 bases). Trimming cost V 6 bases and J 4 bases, with 12 bases left between them. The CDR3 has 13 amino acids. In germline, CDR1 is SEHNR, CDR2 FQNEAQ (reference sequence). The CDR3 is CASSRDRTYGYTF. Here the CDR3 DNA reads TGTGCCAGCAGTAGAGACAGAACCTATGGCTACACCTTC.

This clone is a singleton in its sample. The rearrangement joins TRBV6-5 to TRBJ2-7, with D possibly being TRBD2 (7 bases). This CDR3 contains 13 residues. The germline V gene has CDR1 MNHEY and CDR2 SVGAGI. V lost 8 bases to trimming and J lost 5 bases, with 16 bases between them. The CDR3 reads CASGILGGDEQYF. CDR3 bases: TGTGCCAGCGGGATCTTAGGGGGGGACGAGCAGTACTTC.

The chain uses TRBV5-4 and TRBJ2-7; TRBD1 aligns across 9 bases. From germline, CDR1 is SGHNT and CDR2 YYREEE (reference sequence). Trimming took 0 bases from V and 6 from J; bases not matched to a gene: 4. The CDR3 is made up of 14 amino acids. The CDR3 loop reads CASSLGGQGREQYF. Here the CDR3 DNA reads TGTGCCAGCAGCTTGGGGGGACAGGGACGCGAGCAGTACTTC.

The chain recombines TRBV30 with TRBJ1-1; D possibly corresponds to TRBD1 (6 bases). The germline CDR1 and CDR2 sequences are GTSNPN and SVGIG (reference sequence). V lost 1 base and J lost 1, with 7 bases in between. The CDR3 length is 13 residues. CDR3 sequence (DNA): TGTGCCTGGAGTGAACAGGGGAACACTGAAGCTTTCTTT. Translating it yields CAWSEQGNTEAFF.

V and J are TRBV1 and TRBJ2-7; the table's TRBD2 call for D was not verified on the DNA. TRBV1 is termed a pseudogene. The CDR3 consists of 14 residues. The CDR3 sequence: CTSSRIAGLNEQYF. DNA for the CDR3: TGCACCAGCAGCCGTATAGCGGGACTTAACGAGCAGTACTTC.

This sequence joins TRBV5-6 and TRBJ2-7; perhaps TRBD1 as D (6 bases). Germline lookup yields CDR1 SGHDT and CDR2 YYEEEE. V gave up 3 bases and J gave up 7 bases, with 11 bases separating them. This CDR3 spans 12 amino acids. CDR3 sequence: CASSWDKREQYF. In nucleotides, the CDR3 is TGTGCCAGCAGCTGGGACAAACGGGAGCAGTACTTC.

V is TRBV7-2 and J is TRBJ2-3; no definite D call. The CDR3 consists of 16 residues. Germline values: CDR1 SGHTA, CDR2 FQGNSA. The V and J ends lost 0 bases and 2 bases respectively, with 12 bases between them. This CDR3 reads CASSLAATVHTDTQYF. CDR3 coding DNA: TGTGCCAGCAGCTTAGCAGCGACGGTGCACACAGATACGCAGTATTTT.

This clone was seen a handful of times. The chain carries TRBV27 and TRBJ1-5; 7 bases are a match to TRBD1. CDR3 size: 11 residues. V trimming: 5 bases; J trimming: 15 bases; junction bases outside the gene matches: 7. Germline V lookup: CDR1 MNHEY, CDR2 SMNVEV (reference sequence). CDR3 residues: CASSPRQGGHF. CDR3 in DNA: TGTGCCAGCAGTCCTAGACAGGGTGGGCATTTT.

This rearrangement joins TRBV19 to TRBJ1-1; TRBD1 matches at 8 bases. The trim removed 4 bases at V and 5 bases at J, leaving 12 bases unmatched. The germline gives CDR1 LNHDA, CDR2 SQIVND (reference sequence). The CDR3 loop spans 16 amino acids. CDR3 amino acids: CASSTHIGQGGTEAFF. CDR3 DNA sequence: TGTGCCAGTAGTACCCATATAGGACAGGGAGGTACTGAAGCTTTCTTT.

This chain joins TRBV7-3 and TRBJ2-7, with a tentative D call TRBD2 (5 bases). The CDR3 covers 13 residues. CDR1 and CDR2 from the germline V gene are SGHTA and FQGTGA. Trimming removed 6 bases at V and 4 bases at J, with 13 bases between. The CDR3 bases are TGTGCCAGCAGTGCAGGCCTAGCATACGAGCAGTACTTC. This gives the protein CASSAGLAYEQYF.

This clone was detected only a few times. The chain carries TRBV30 and TRBJ1-1; no clear D gene. This CDR3 region has 15 residues. Germline V gene data show CDR1 as GTSNPN and CDR2 as SVGIG (reference sequence). The germline V and J ends were trimmed by 4 bases and 6 bases, with 21 bases remaining between them. The CDR3 nucleotides are TGTGCCTGGACTTGGGTGGGTCAGAGGCGGGCTGAAGCTTTCTTT. It specifies CAWTWVGQRRAEAFF.

This clone has just a few counts. The V and J genes are TRBV5-1 and TRBJ2-2, with 8 bases fitting TRBD1. Germline trimming cut 5 bases from V and 5 bases from J; bases unmatched to any gene: 5. Germline assignment: CDR1 SGHRS and CDR2 YFSETQ. CDR3 length equals 14 residues. The DNA for the CDR3 is TGCGCCAGCAGTGCGGACAGGGAAACCGGGGAGCTGTTTTTT. Protein: CASSADRETGELFF.